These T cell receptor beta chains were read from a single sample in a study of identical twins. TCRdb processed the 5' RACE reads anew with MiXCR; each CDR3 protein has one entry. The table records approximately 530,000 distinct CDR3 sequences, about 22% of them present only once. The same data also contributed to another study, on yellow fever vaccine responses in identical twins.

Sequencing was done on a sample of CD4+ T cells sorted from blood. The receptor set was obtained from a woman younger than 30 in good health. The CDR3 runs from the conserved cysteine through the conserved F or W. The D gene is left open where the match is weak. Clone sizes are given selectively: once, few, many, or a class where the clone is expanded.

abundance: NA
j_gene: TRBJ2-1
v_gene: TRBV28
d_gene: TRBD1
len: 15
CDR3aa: CASRPGQGRIRGQFF
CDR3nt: TGTGCCAGCAGACCCGGACAGGGGAGGATCCGGGGGCAGTTCTTC

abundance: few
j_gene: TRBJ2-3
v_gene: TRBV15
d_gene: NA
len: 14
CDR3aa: CATSSPAHTDTQYF
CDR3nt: TGTGCCACCAGCAGCCCAGCCCACACAGATACGCAGTATTTT

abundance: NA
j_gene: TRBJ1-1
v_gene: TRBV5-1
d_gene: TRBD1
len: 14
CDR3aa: CASSYRQGSTEAFF
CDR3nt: TGCGCCAGCAGCTACCGACAGGGAAGCACTGAAGCTTTCTTT

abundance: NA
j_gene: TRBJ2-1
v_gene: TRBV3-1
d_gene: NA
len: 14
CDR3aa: CASSQVRASNEQFF
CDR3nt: TGTGCCAGCAGCCAAGTCAGAGCCAGCAATGAGCAGTTCTTC

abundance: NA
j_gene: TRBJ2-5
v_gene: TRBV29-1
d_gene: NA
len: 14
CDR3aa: CSVCLAGGGETQYF
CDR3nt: TGCAGCGTTTGCCTAGCCGGAGGGGGAGAGACCCAGTACTTC

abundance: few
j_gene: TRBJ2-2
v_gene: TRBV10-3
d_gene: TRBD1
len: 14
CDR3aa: CAIRTGSSTGELFF
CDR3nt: TGTGCCATCAGGACAGGGTCTTCGACCGGGGAGCTGTTTTTT

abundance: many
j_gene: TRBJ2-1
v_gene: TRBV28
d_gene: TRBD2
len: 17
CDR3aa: CASSLWGGSLSYNEQFF
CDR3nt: TGTGCCAGCAGTTTATGGGGGGGGTCCCTCTCCTACAATGAGCAGTTCTTC

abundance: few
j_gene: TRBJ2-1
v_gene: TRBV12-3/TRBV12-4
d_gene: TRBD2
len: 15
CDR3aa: CASTLLAGAFNEQFF
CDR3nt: TGTGCCAGCACCTTACTAGCGGGAGCGTTCAATGAGCAGTTCTTC

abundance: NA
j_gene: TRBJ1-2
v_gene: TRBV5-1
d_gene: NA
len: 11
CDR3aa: CASSFDSGYTF
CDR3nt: TGCGCCAGCAGCTTTGACAGTGGCTACACCTTC

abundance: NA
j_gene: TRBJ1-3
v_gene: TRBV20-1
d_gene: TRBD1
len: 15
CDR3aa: CSAPAGGFAGNTIYF
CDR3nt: TGCAGTGCGCCCGCAGGGGGTTTTGCTGGAAACACCATATATTTT

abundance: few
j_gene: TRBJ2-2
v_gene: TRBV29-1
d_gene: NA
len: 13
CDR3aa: CSAGFTGPGELFF
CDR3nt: TGCAGCGCCGGTTTCACAGGGCCCGGGGAGCTGTTTTTT

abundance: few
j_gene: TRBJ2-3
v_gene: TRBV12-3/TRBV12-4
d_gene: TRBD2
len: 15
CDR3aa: CASRDTSGSTDTQYF
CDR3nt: TGTGCCAGCAGAGACACTAGCGGGAGCACAGATACGCAGTATTTT

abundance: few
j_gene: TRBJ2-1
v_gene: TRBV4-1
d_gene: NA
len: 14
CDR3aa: CASSQLDGYNEQFF
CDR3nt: TGCGCCAGCAGCCAACTGGACGGGTACAATGAGCAGTTCTTC

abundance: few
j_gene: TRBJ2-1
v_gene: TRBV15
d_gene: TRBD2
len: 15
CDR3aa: CATSRDPGGGNEQFF
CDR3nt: TGTGCCACCAGCAGAGATCCGGGGGGAGGCAATGAGCAGTTCTTC

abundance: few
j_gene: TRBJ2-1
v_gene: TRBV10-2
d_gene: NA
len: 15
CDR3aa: CASRVTELIYNEQFF
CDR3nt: TGCGCCAGCAGGGTGACAGAGCTGATCTACAATGAGCAGTTCTTC

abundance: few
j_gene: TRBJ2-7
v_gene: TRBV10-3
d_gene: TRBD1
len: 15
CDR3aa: CATSTVDRTGYEQYF
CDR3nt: TGTGCCACAAGTACCGTGGACAGGACGGGATACGAGCAGTACTTC

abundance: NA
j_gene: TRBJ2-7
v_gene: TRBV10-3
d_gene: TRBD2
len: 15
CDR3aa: CAIGTSGQSSYEQYF
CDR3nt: TGTGCCATCGGAACTAGCGGGCAGAGCTCCTACGAGCAGTACTTC

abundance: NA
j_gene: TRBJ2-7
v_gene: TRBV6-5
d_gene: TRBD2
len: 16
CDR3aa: CASSSWGAGGPYEQYF
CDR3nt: TGTGCCAGCAGTTCCTGGGGCGCGGGAGGGCCCTACGAGCAGTACTTC